The 14 T cell receptor beta chains in this list originate from one sample, sequenced in a study of blood T cell repertoires in COVID-19. The data were produced by immunoSEQ multiplex PCR, yet TCRdb's version contains in-frame clones alone and is incomplete. This sample has under 250,000 clones, with 83% found just once. Specimen: peripheral blood. The receptors here all came from a man aged 40-55 years with active or convalescent COVID-19.

This sequence joins TRBV5-1 and TRBJ1-1, with TRBD1 matching over 8 bases. The CDR3 totals 16 residues. CDR1 is SGHRS and CDR2 is YFSETQ in the germline V gene. V lost 2 bases and J lost 3; bases outside the gene matches: 9. CDR3 nucleotide sequence: TGCGCCAGCAGCTTCGCCCCAGGGGGCCTGGACACTGAAGCTTTCTTT. Translation: CASSFAPGGLDTEAFF.

V is TRBV3-1 (or the pseudogene TRBV3-2) and J is TRBJ2-7; maybe TRBD1 (6 bases). Germline V gene data show CDR1 as LGHDT and CDR2 as YNNKEL (reference sequence). V was clipped by 1 base and J by 11 bases, with 15 bases between them. CDR3 length: 13 amino acids. The CDR3 nucleotides are TGTGCCAGCAGCCAAGTAGGCCACAGGGTCGAGTACTTC. This codes for CASSQVGHRVEYF.

The rearrangement joins TRBV3-1 (or the pseudogene TRBV3-2) to TRBJ2-5, with 8 bases aligning to TRBD2. The CDR3 has 15 residues. The ends lost 4 bases at V and 5 bases at J; junction bases unmatched: 9. From germline, CDR1 is LGHDT and CDR2 YNNKEL (reference sequence). CDR3 in DNA: TGTGCCAGCAGCCCTTACAGCGGGAGTGGGGAGACCCAGTACTTC. It codes for CASSPYSGSGETQYF.

In DNA form, the CDR3 reads TGTGCCATCAGAGATCAGAATTATGGCTACACCTTC. Protein: CAIRDQNYGYTF. The V call is TRBV10-3, the J call TRBJ1-2, with D uncertain. Per germline, CDR1 ENHRY and CDR2 SYGVKD. This CDR3 has 12 amino acids. V was clipped by 6 bases and J by 5 bases, with 10 bases between them.

This chain links TRBV11-2 with TRBJ2-1, with 9 bases matching TRBD1. Germline trimming cut 1 base from V and 7 bases from J; bases unmatched to any gene: 14. The CDR3 sequence is 18 residues long. In germline, CDR1 is SGHAT, CDR2 FQNNGV. CDR3 bases: TGTGCCAGCAGCTTAGGAGGGTACGGGACAGGGCTCACAAATGAGCAGTTCTTC. Its protein is CASSLGGYGTGLTNEQFF.

The sample holds one count of this clone. Written as DNA, the CDR3 is TGTGCCAGCAGCCGTGACAGCAGGGTGAACACTGAAGCTTTCTTT. Amino acid sequence: CASSRDSRVNTEAFF. This chain links TRBV3-1 (or the pseudogene TRBV3-2) with TRBJ1-1, with TRBD1 as a possible D gene (5 bases). In germline, CDR1 is LGHDT, CDR2 YNNKEL (reference sequence). The V and J ends lost 4 bases and 0 bases respectively, with 12 bases between them. The CDR3 length is 15 residues.

The V call is TRBV12-3 or TRBV12-4, the J call TRBJ2-7; D is possibly TRBD2 (5 bases). CDR3 length: 13 amino acids. V lost 3 bases to trimming and J lost 3 bases, with 9 bases between them. The CDR3 region is CASSFGESYEQYF. The CDR3 DNA reads as TGTGCCAGCAGTTTCGGGGAAAGCTACGAGCAGTACTTC.

The chain couples TRBV5-6 to TRBJ2-7, with 9 bases aligning to TRBD1. V dropped 3 bases and J dropped 3; count of bases not matched to a gene: 19. The germline V gene has CDR1 SGHDT and CDR2 YYEEEE. The CDR3 length is 19 residues. This CDR3 is CASSSRTGDFVSPIYEQYF. The DNA of the CDR3 is TGTGCCAGCAGCTCCAGGACAGGGGATTTTGTCTCCCCCATCTACGAGCAGTACTTC.

The rearrangement links TRBV2 to TRBJ1-2; D is ambiguous. V was clipped by 4 bases and J by 1 base, with 7 bases between them. The length of the CDR3 is 13 residues. Germline CDR1 reads SNHLY; CDR2 reads FYNNEI. CDR3 sequence: CASSVADNYGYTF. The CDR3 DNA follows: TGTGCCAGCAGTGTGGCTGATAACTATGGCTACACCTTC.

This sequence joins TRBV7-3 and TRBJ2-5, with 7 bases lining up with TRBD2. V shed 4 bases and J 1 base; nucleotides not matched to a gene: 3. The CDR3 contains 14 residues. Germline CDR1 is SGHTA and CDR2 is FQGTGA. The CDR3 DNA sequence: TGTGCCAGCAGCTCAGGACTAGGCCAAGAGACCCAGTACTTC. This codes for CASSSGLGQETQYF.

CDR3 amino acids: CASSPSGGAGELFF. CDR3 nucleotides: TGTGCCAGCAGCCCGAGTGGGGGCGCCGGGGAGCTGTTTTTT. V and J are TRBV7-3 and TRBJ2-2; TRBD1 is a possible D gene (6 bases). Per germline, CDR1 SGHTA and CDR2 FQGTGA. Trimming left V 5 bases short and J 6 bases short, with 13 bases between. The CDR3 loop spans 14 amino acids.

The gene calls are TRBV7-9 and TRBJ1-3; D ambiguous. The V end was cut by 5 bases, the J end by 4 bases, with 9 bases between. There are 13 residues in the CDR3. CDR1 and CDR2 from the germline V gene are SEHNR and FQNEAQ (reference sequence). CDR3 nucleotides: TGTGCCAGCAGCCCCGAAGCCGGAAACACCATATATTTT. Translating it yields CASSPEAGNTIYF.

This CDR3 is CASSQEGGPSSYNSPLHF. For the CDR3, the DNA is TGTGCCAGCAGCCAAGAAGGAGGGCCTAGCTCCTATAATTCACCCCTCCACTTT. This chain joins TRBV4-2 and TRBJ1-6, with unresolved D. The CDR3 is 18 residues long. Trimming took 0 bases from V and 0 from J, leaving 12 bases between them. Germline assignment: CDR1 LGHNA and CDR2 YNFKEQ.

This sequence joins TRBV11-3 and TRBJ2-1; a weak D match, TRBD2 (5 bases). The V gene lost 0 bases and the J gene lost 13 bases, with 19 bases spanning the gap. The CDR3 runs to 15 residues. The germline CDR1 and CDR2 sequences are SGHNT and YENEEA. The CDR3 DNA is TGTGCCAGCAGCTTAGATCTAATGGCCTCTGAGGGTCAGTTCTTC. It codes for CASSLDLMASEGQFF.